The source of this T cell receptor beta chain is a study of blood T cell repertoires in COVID-19. In the authors' workflow: Amplification with reference gene primers provided the estimates of nucleated cell counts. Clones were read by immunoSEQ multiplex PCR, and TCRdb kept only the in-frame ones, dropping some. That table is the source of V, J and clone size, and D and trimming were worked out from the DNA. The repertoire holds around 230,000 clones, with approximately 83% as singletons. The CDR3 has 12 residues. V lost 7 bases to trimming and J lost 3 bases, with 9 bases between them. Germline CDR1 reads ENHRY; CDR2 reads SYGVKD.

Specimen: peripheral blood. V is TRBV10-3 and J is TRBJ1-2; D perhaps matches TRBD1 (5 bases). The receptor's source is a woman of 80 years or more with acute or convalescent COVID-19. The CDR3 here is CAIKGYDYGYTF. CDR3 in DNA: TGTGCCATCAAGGGGTACGACTATGGCTACACCTTC.